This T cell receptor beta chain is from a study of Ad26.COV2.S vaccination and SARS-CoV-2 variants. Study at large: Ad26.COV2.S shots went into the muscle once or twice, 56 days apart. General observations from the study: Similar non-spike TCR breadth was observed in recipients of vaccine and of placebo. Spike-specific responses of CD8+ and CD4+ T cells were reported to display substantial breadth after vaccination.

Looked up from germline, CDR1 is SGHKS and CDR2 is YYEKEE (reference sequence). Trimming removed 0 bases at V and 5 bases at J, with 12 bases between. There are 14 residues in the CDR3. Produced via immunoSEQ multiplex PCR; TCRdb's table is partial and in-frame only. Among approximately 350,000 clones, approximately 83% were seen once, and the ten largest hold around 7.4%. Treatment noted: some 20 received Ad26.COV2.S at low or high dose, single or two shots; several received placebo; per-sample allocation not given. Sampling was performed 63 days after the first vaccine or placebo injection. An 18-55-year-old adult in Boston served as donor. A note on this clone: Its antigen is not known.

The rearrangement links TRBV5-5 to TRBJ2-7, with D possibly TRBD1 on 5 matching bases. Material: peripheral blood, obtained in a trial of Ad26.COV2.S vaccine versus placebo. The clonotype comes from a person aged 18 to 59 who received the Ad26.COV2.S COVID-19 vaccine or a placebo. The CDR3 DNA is TGTGCCAGCAGCTTGGAAAGGGGCATCAACGAGCAGTACTTC. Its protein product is CASSLERGINEQYF.